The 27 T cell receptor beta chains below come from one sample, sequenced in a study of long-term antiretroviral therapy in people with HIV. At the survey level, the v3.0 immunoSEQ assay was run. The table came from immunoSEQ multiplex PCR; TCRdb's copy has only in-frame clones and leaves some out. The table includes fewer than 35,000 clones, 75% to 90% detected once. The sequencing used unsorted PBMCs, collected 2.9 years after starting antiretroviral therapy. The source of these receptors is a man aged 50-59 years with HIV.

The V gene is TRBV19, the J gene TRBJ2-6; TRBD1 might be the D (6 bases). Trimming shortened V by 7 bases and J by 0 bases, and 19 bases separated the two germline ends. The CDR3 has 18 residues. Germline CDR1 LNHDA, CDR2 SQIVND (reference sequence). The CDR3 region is CASTTQGRGGSGANVLTF. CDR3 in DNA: TGTGCCAGTACGACACAGGGTCGAGGGGGCTCTGGGGCCAACGTCCTGACTTTC.

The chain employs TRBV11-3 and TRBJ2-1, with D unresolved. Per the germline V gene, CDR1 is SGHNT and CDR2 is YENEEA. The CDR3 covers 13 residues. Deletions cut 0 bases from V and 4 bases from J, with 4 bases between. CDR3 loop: CASSLEQYNEQFF. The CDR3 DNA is TGTGCCAGCAGCTTAGAGCAGTACAATGAGCAGTTCTTC.

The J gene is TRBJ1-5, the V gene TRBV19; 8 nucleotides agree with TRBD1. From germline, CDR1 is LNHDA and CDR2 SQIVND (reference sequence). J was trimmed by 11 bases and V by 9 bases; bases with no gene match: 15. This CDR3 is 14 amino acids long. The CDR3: CASDRGPLSESQHF. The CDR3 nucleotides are TGTGCCAGCGACAGGGGTCCTTTATCAGAGTCCCAGCATTTT.

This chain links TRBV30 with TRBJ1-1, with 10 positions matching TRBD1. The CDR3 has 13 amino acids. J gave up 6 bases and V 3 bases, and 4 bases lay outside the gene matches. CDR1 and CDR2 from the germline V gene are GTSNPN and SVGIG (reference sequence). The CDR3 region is CAWRGDRGAEAFF. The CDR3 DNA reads TGTGCCTGGAGGGGGGACAGGGGAGCTGAAGCTTTCTTT.

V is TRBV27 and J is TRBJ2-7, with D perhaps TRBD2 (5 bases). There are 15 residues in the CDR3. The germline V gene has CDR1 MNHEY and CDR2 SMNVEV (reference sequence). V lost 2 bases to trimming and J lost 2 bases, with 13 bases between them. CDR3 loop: CASSLRRQATYEQYF. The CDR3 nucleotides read TGTGCCAGCAGTTTAAGGAGGCAGGCCACCTACGAGCAGTACTTC.

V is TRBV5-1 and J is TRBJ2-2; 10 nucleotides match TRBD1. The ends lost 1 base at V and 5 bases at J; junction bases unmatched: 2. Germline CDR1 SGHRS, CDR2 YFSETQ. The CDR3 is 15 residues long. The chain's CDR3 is CASSLRQGATGELFF. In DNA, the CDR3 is TGCGCCAGCAGCTTGCGACAGGGGGCAACCGGGGAGCTGTTTTTT.

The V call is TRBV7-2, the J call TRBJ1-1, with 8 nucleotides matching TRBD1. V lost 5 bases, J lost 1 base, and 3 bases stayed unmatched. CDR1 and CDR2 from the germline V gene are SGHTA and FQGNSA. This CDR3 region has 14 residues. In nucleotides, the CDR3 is TGTGCCAGCAGCCTCGGGACAGGGAACACTGAAGCTTTCTTT. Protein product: CASSLGTGNTEAFF.

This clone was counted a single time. The CDR3 nucleotides are TGTGCCAGCAGGCGACAGGGACTGGGCACAGATACGCAGTATTTT. As protein: CASRRQGLGTDTQYF. The V gene is TRBV6-5, the J gene TRBJ2-3; possible D gene TRBD1, 7 bases. The CDR3 has 15 amino acids. Germline V gene sequence: CDR1 MNHEY, CDR2 SVGAGI. Trimming removed 6 bases at V and 1 base at J, with 14 bases between.

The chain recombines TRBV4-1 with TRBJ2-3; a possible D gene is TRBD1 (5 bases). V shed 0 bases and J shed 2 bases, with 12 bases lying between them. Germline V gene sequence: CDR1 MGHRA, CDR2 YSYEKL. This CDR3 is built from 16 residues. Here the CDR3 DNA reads TGCGCCAGCAGCCAAGATCCATCAGGGTACACAGATACGCAGTATTTT. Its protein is CASSQDPSGYTDTQYF.

CDR3 sequence: CASSIRGSTDTQYF. The CDR3 nucleotides are TGTGCCAGCAGTATTAGGGGGTCCACAGATACGCAGTATTTT. The chain employs TRBV9 and TRBJ2-3; a possible D gene is TRBD1 (6 bases). This CDR3 region has 14 residues. Deletions cut 5 bases from V and 2 bases from J, with 12 bases between. In germline, CDR1 is SGDLS, CDR2 YYNGEE.

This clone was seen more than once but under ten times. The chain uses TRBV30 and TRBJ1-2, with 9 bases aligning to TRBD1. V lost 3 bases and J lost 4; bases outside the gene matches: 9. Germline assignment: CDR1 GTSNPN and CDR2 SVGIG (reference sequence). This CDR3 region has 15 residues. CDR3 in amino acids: CAWSRPGQGLYGYTF. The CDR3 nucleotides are TGTGCCTGGAGCCGCCCGGGACAGGGCCTCTATGGCTACACCTTC.

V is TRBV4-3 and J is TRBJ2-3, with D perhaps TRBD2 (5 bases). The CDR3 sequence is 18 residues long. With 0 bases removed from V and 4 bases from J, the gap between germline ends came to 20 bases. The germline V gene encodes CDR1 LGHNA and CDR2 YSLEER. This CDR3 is CASSQDPAGDTHADTQYF. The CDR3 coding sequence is TGCGCCAGCAGCCAAGATCCGGCCGGGGATACCCACGCAGATACGCAGTATTTT.

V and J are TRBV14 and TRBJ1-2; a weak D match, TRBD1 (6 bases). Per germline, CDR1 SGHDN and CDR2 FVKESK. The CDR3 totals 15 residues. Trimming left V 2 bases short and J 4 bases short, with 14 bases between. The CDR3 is CASSQYRDLGYGYTF. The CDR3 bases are TGTGCCAGCAGCCAATACAGGGACTTGGGCTATGGCTACACCTTC.

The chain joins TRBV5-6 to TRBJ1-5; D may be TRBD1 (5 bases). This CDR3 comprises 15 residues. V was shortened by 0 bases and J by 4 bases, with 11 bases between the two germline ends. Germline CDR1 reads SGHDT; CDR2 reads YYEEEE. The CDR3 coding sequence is TGTGCCAGCAGCTTGGGGGCGGGGGGAAATCAGCCCCAGCATTTT. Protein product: CASSLGAGGNQPQHF.

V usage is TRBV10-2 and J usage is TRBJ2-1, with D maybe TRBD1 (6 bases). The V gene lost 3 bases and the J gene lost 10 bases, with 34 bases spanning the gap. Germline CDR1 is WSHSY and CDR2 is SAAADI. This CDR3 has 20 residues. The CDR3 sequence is CASSDPFVWLQGRKGYEQFF. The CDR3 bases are TGCGCCAGCAGTGACCCTTTTGTATGGTTACAGGGAAGGAAGGGTTACGAGCAGTTCTTC.

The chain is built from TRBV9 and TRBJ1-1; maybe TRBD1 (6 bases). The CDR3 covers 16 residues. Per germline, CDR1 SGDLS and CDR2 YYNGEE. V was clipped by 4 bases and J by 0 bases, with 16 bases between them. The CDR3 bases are TGTGCCAGCAGCCCTACTAGGGGACACCTGAACACTGAAGCTTTCTTT. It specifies CASSPTRGHLNTEAFF.

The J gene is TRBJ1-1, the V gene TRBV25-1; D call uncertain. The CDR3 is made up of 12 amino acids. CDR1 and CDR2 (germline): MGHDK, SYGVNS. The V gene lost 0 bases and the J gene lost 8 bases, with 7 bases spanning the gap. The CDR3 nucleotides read TGTGCCAGCAGTGAATACGGGGTAGAAGCTTTCTTT. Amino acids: CASSEYGVEAFF.

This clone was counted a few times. The CDR3 here is CASSLVSYEQYF. CDR3 in DNA: TGTGCCAGCAGCTTAGTTTCGTACGAGCAGTACTTC. V gene TRBV7-9 combines with J gene TRBJ2-7; no clear D gene. The V end was cut by 1 base, the J end by 4 bases, with 5 bases between. The CDR3 consists of 12 residues. Germline CDR1 and CDR2: SEHNR and FQNEAQ (reference sequence). The full variable domain, completed using reference TRBV7-9 and TRBJ2-7, is DTGVSQNPRHKITKRGQNVTFRCDPISEHNRLYWYRQTLGQGPEFLTYFQNEAQLEKSRLLSDRFSAERPKGSFSTLEIQRTEQGDSAMYLCASSLVSYEQYFGPGTRLTVT.

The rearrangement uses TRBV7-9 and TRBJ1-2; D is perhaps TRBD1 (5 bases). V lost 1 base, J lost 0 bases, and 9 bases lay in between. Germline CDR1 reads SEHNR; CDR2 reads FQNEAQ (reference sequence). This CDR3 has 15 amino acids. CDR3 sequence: CASSLVGGPNYGYTF. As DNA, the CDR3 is TGTGCCAGCAGCTTAGTCGGGGGACCTAACTATGGCTACACCTTC. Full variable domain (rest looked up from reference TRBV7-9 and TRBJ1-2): DTGVSQNPRHKITKRGQNVTFRCDPISEHNRLYWYRQTLGQGPEFLTYFQNEAQLEKSRLLSDRFSAERPKGSFSTLEIQRTEQGDSAMYLCASSLVGGPNYGYTFGSGTRLTVV.

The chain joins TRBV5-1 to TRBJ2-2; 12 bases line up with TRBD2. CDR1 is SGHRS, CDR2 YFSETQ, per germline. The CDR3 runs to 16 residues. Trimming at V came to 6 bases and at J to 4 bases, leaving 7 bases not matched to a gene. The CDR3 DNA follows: TGCGCCAGCAAACCTAGCGGGGGGGCCGTCACCGGGGAGCTGTTTTTT. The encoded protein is CASKPSGGAVTGELFF.

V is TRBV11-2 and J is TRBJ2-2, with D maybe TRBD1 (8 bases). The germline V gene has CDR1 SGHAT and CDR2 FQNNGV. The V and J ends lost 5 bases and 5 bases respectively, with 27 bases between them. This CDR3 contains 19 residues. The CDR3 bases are TGTGCCAGCAGCCCACGACAGGGGCAAGCGGGGACTGGTACCGGGGAGCTGTTTTTT. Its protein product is CASSPRQGQAGTGTGELFF.

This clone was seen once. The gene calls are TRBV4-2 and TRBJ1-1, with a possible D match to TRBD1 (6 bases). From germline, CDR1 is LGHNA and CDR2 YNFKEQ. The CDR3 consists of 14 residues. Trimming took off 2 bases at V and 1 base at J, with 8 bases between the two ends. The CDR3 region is CASSQTGKNTEAFF. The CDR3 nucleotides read TGTGCCAGCAGCCAAACAGGGAAGAACACTGAAGCTTTCTTT.

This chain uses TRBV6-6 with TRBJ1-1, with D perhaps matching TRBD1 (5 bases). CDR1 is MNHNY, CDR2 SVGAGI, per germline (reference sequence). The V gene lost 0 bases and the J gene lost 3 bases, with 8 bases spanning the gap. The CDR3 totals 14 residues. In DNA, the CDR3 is TGTGCCAGCAGTTACTCGGAGGGGTACACTGAAGCTTTCTTT. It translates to CASSYSEGYTEAFF.

The CDR3 protein is CASSFLEGQYF. The CDR3 region has the DNA TGTGCCAGCAGTTTCCTGGAGGGTCAGTACTTC. The chain uses TRBV6-6 and TRBJ2-4; perhaps TRBD2 as D (6 bases). The CDR3 length is 11 residues. The ends were cut back, 4 bases at V and 12 bases at J, with 10 bases in the middle. Germline V CDR1 and CDR2: MNHNY, SVGAGI (reference sequence).

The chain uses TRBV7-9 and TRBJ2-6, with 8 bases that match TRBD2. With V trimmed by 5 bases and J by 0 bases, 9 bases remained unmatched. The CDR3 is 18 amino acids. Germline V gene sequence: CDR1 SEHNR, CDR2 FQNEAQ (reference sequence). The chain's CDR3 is CASSPRGGADSGANVLTF. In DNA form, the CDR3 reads TGTGCCAGCAGCCCCCGGGGGGGGGCAGACTCTGGGGCCAACGTCCTGACTTTC.

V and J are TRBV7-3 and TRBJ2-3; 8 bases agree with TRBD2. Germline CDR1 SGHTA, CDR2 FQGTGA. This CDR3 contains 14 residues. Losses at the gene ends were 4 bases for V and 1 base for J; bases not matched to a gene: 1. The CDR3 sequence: CASSSAGGTDTQYF. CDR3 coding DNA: TGTGCCAGCAGCTCAGCGGGGGGCACAGATACGCAGTATTTT.

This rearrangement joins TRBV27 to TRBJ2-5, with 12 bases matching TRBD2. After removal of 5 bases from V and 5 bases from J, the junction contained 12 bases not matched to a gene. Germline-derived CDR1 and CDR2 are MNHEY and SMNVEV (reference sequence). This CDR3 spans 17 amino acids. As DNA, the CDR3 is TGTGCCAGCAGTCAACTAGCGGGGGGCCTCCCTTGGGAGACCCAGTACTTC. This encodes CASSQLAGGLPWETQYF.